Below, 9 T cell receptor beta chains from the same sample are listed, as sequenced in a study of CD8 T cells in Susac syndrome. The RNA, 0.5 to 1 ug, was put through reverse transcription using random hexamers. Via MiXCR, TCRdb re-called the immunoSEQ multiplex PCR reads, giving one row per CDR3 protein. The sample shows 150,000 to 200,000 distinct CDR3 sequences, 85% to 95% of them seen only once. Material: CD4+ T cells from PBMCs. Receptor source: a human donor in good health.

The chain is built from TRBV7-8 and TRBJ1-1, with no clear D. The CDR3 is 13 amino acids. V lost 3 bases and J 6 bases, leaving 11 bases between the germline ends. Per the germline V gene, CDR1 is SGHVS and CDR2 is FQNEAQ. For the CDR3, the DNA is TGTGCCAGCAGCTTTCGGGTGAGGGCTGAAGCTTTCTTT. Its protein is CASSFRVRAEAFF.

This rearrangement joins TRBV5-1 to TRBJ2-1, with D unclear. With 0 bases removed from V and 0 bases from J, the gap between germline ends came to 7 bases. Per the germline V gene, CDR1 is SGHRS and CDR2 is YFSETQ. The CDR3 loop spans 15 amino acids. The CDR3 sequence is CASSLEQSSYNEQFF. Written as DNA, the CDR3 is TGCGCCAGCAGCTTGGAACAGAGCTCCTACAATGAGCAGTTCTTC.

This chain joins TRBV27 and TRBJ2-1; possibly TRBD2 for D (5 bases). Germline CDR1 is MNHEY and CDR2 is SMNVEV (reference sequence). Trimming removed 7 bases at V and 12 bases at J, with 22 bases between. This CDR3 is 14 amino acids long. CDR3 nucleotide sequence: TGTGCCAGCATGGATCGCGGGCCGTCAAGGTGGCAGTTCTTC. Its protein product is CASMDRGPSRWQFF.

The genes are TRBV2 and TRBJ2-6; no reliable D call. CDR1 is SNHLY and CDR2 is FYNNEI in the germline V gene. The CDR3 has 14 residues. Trimming pared 8 bases from V and 0 bases from J, leaving 8 bases between. Here the CDR3 reads CASERNSGANVLTF. In DNA form, the CDR3 reads TGTGCCAGCGAAAGGAACTCTGGGGCCAACGTCCTGACTTTC. The full variable domain, its missing parts supplied by reference TRBV2 and TRBJ2-6, is EPEVTQTPSHQVTQMGQEVILRCVPISNHLYFYWYRQILGQKVEFLVSFYNNEISEKSEIFDDQFSVERPDGSNFTLKIRSTKLEDSAMYFCASERNSGANVLTFGAGSRLTVL.

V is TRBV7-2 and J is TRBJ2-7; D remains ambiguous. The CDR3 runs to 11 residues. Germline V CDR1 and CDR2: SGHTA, FQGNSA. The V gene lost 2 bases and the J gene lost 5 bases, with 4 bases spanning the gap. Here the CDR3 reads CASSLIHEQYF. The CDR3 DNA reads TGTGCCAGCAGCTTAATCCACGAGCAGTACTTC.

The chain joins TRBV7-2 to TRBJ2-3, with D perhaps being TRBD1 or TRBD2 (5 bases each). The germline V and J ends were trimmed by 11 bases and 4 bases, with 10 bases remaining between them. Germline-derived CDR1 and CDR2 are SGHTA and FQGNSA. This CDR3 has 11 residues. For the CDR3, the DNA is TGTGCCGGGACCTCCTCAGATACGCAGTATTTT. This sequence encodes CAGTSSDTQYF.

The chain couples TRBV13 to TRBJ2-7; TRBD2 matches at 7 bases. The CDR3 is 12 amino acids. With V trimmed by 6 bases and J by 4 bases, 3 bases remained unmatched. Germline assignment: CDR1 PRHDT and CDR2 FYEKMQ (reference sequence). CDR3 nucleotides: TGTGCCAGCAGTCAGGGAGGGTACGAGCAGTACGTC. It yields the protein CASSQGGYEQYV.

This clonotype was detected once. This chain joins TRBV19 and TRBJ1-1; D is perhaps TRBD1 (6 bases). V lost 6 bases and J lost 4, with 18 bases in between. The CDR3 is made up of 15 amino acids. Germline V gene sequence: CDR1 LNHDA, CDR2 SQIVND (reference sequence). The CDR3 is CASRSLQGLTTEAFF. The CDR3 DNA follows: TGTGCCAGTAGGTCCTTACAGGGCCTGACCACTGAAGCTTTCTTT.

The chain carries TRBV9 and TRBJ1-3, with D unclear. Germline values: CDR1 SGDLS, CDR2 YYNGEE. The CDR3 has 18 amino acids. Between the trimmed V and J ends, which lost 0 bases and 0 bases, there was a span of 16 bases. CDR3 sequence: CASSVADGNPISGNTIYF. The DNA for the CDR3 is TGTGCCAGCAGCGTAGCTGACGGGAACCCGATCTCTGGAAACACCATATATTTT.